This TCR beta chain was identified in a study of OX40 agonist ivuxolimab in advanced cancers. Study-level information: Earlier treatment with anti-PD-1, anti-PD-L1 or anti-CTLA-4 was permitted, and about 40% had received some.

Here immunoSEQ multiplex PCR was the method, and the copy in TCRdb shows in-frame clones only, minus some. The data show approximately 84,000 clones, 90% to 95% seen once. Germline loops: CDR1 MNHEY, CDR2 SVGAGI. This CDR3 is built from 15 residues. The ends lost 6 bases at V and 4 bases at J; junction bases unmatched: 9. Study-wide results and limits: Nonresponders included some who also had low normalized T-cell clonal expansion.

Regarding this clone: Its antigen is still unknown.

This TCR was sampled from an adult with an advanced solid tumor such as melanoma, head and neck, liver or kidney cancer. The chain recombines TRBV6-5 with TRBJ1-5, with 7 bases aligning to TRBD1. The sample consisted of CD4+ or CD8+ T cells sorted from blood, taken in a trial of the OX40 agonist ivuxolimab. The CDR3 DNA is TGTGCCAGCAGCCCGACAGGGAAGCCAAATCAGCCCCAGCATTTT. Protein sequence: CASSPTGKPNQPQHF.